A selection of T cell receptor beta chains follows, all from one sample in a study of blood T cell repertoires in COVID-19. Some clones are missing from TCRdb's copy, which holds only in-frame ones; the method was immunoSEQ multiplex PCR. The table shows about 240,000 clones, with about 93% occurring only once. The sample consisted of peripheral blood. The receptors derive from a man aged 30 to 39 with COVID-19, enrolled during active disease. The CDR3 runs from the conserved cysteine through the conserved F or W. D genes are given only for firm matches. Clone size is stated in some rows and not others, as once, few, many or a class when expanded.

TRBJ2-7	.	.	TRBV9	CASSGTITTMQYF	TGTGCCAGCAGCGGGACTATCACTACGATGCAGTACTTC
TRBJ1-5	TRBD1	.	TRBV2	CASSEEGTGRQPQHF	TGTGCCAGCAGTGAGGAAGGGACAGGTAGACAGCCCCAGCATTTT
TRBJ1-1	.	once	TRBV14	CASRYQTPEGTEAFF	TGTGCCAGCCGGTACCAGACCCCGGAGGGCACTGAAGCTTTCTTT
TRBJ1-4	.	.	TRBV5-6	CASSLGDRLRDEKLFF	TGTGCCAGCAGCTTGGGCGACAGGTTAAGAGATGAAAAACTGTTTTTT
TRBJ2-3	TRBD1	.	TRBV29-1	CSGRQGENTDTQYF	TGCAGCGGGAGACAGGGGGAGAATACAGATACGCAGTATTTT
TRBJ2-5	TRBD2	.	TRBV6-2/TRBV6-3	CASSPRGEPTGETQYF	TGTGCCAGCAGCCCTCGGGGGGAGCCAACGGGAGAGACCCAGTACTTC
TRBJ1-4	TRBD1	.	TRBV6-5	CASRETGDRTKLFF	TGTGCCAGCAGGGAGACAGGGGATCGAACCAAACTGTTTTTT
TRBJ2-5	.	.	TRBV5-1	CASSSPDEETQYF	TGCGCCAGCAGCTCTCCCGATGAGGAGACCCAGTACTTC
TRBJ2-5	TRBD1	.	TRBV19	CASSVTGGSETQYF	TGTGCCAGTAGTGTGACAGGGGGGTCAGAGACCCAGTACTTC
TRBJ2-5	.	.	TRBV10-3	CAISEISAQSFPPQETQYF	TGTGCCATCAGTGAAATCTCCGCCCAAAGCTTCCCTCCCCAAGAGACCCAGTACTTC
TRBJ2-7	TRBD1	.	TRBV29-1	CSVSPPGQAYEQYF	TGCAGCGTTAGTCCTCCGGGACAGGCCTACGAGCAGTACTTC
TRBJ2-2	.	.	TRBV7-9	CASSRSAFDTGELFF	TGTGCCAGCAGCAGAAGCGCTTTCGACACCGGGGAGCTGTTTTTT
TRBJ1-2	.	.	TRBV2	CASSDEGYYGYTF	TGTGCCAGCAGTGATGAGGGCTACTATGGCTACACCTTC
TRBJ1-1	TRBD1	.	TRBV2	CASMGTAMNTEAFF	TGTGCCAGCATGGGGACAGCAATGAACACTGAAGCTTTCTTT
TRBJ1-1	.	.	TRBV7-2	CASSSPLGQLNTEAFF	TGTGCCAGCAGCTCGCCCCTCGGACAGTTGAACACTGAAGCTTTCTTT
TRBJ1-2	.	.	TRBV29-1	CSVRRGYGYTF	TGCAGCGTTCGGCGGGGCTATGGCTACACCTTC
TRBJ2-7	TRBD1	.	TRBV11-1	CASSSRRRTGDKQYF	TGTGCCAGCAGCTCTCGACGACGGACAGGGGATAAGCAGTACTTC
TRBJ1-4	TRBD1	.	TRBV9	CASSASGQSEKLFF	TGTGCCAGCAGCGCATCGGGACAGAGTGAAAAACTGTTTTTT
TRBJ2-2	TRBD1	.	TRBV5-1	CASSLEAGGTTGELFF	TGCGCCAGCAGCTTGGAGGCAGGGGGCACCACCGGGGAGCTGTTTTTT
TRBJ1-5	.	.	TRBV4-1	CASSLDSNQPQHF	TGCGCCAGCAGCCTAGACAGTAATCAGCCCCAGCATTTT
TRBJ1-6	.	.	TRBV5-6	CASSGTRGGNSPLHF	TGTGCCAGCAGTGGGACCAGGGGCGGTAATTCACCCCTCCACTTT
TRBJ1-5	TRBD1	.	TRBV19	CASSMVGQGPNQPQHF	TGTGCCAGTAGTATGGTGGGACAGGGCCCCAATCAGCCCCAGCATTTT
TRBJ2-5	TRBD2	.	TRBV3-1/TRBV3-2	CASSPVAGGTRTQYF	TGTGCCAGCAGCCCAGTAGCGGGGGGGACCAGGACCCAGTACTTC
TRBJ2-3	.	.	TRBV4-1	CASSHASGGQFTDTQYF	TGCGCCAGCAGCCACGCCTCCGGGGGACAGTTCACAGATACGCAGTATTTT
TRBJ2-3	TRBD2	.	TRBV5-4	CASSTSGTDTQYF	TGTGCCAGTTCGACTAGCGGCACAGATACGCAGTATTTT
TRBJ2-5	.	.	TRBV29-1	CSAGQIGETQYF	TGCAGCGCAGGACAGATAGGCGAGACCCAGTACTTC